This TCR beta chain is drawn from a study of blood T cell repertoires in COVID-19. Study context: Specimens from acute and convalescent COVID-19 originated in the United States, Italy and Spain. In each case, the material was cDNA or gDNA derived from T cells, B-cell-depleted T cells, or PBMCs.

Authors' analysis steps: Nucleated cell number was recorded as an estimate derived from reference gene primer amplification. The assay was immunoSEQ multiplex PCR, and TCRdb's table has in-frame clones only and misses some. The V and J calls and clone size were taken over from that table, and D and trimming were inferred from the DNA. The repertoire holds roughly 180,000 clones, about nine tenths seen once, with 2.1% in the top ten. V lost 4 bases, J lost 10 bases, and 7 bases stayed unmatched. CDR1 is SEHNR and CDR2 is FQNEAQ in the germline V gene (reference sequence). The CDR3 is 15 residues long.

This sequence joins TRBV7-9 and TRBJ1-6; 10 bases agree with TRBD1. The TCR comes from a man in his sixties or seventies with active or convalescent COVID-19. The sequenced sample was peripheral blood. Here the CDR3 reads CASSSIRDRGSPLHF. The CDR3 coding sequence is TGTGCCAGCAGCTCAATCCGGGACAGGGGATCACCCCTCCACTTT.